This T cell receptor beta chain was identified in a study of regulatory T cells in long-lasting Graves disease. At the level of the study: Graves' patients who were just diagnosed had used antithyroid drugs for under 3 months. Study-wide findings and caveats: Persistent cases favored TRBV28, TRBJ1-2 and TRBJ2-5.

Time point indicated: newly diagnosed GD, antithyroid drugs for less than 3 months. PBMCs were the source of the RNA used for TCR sequencing. An endocrinology department located in Xi'an, China, was where the patients came from. CDR1 is LNHDA, CDR2 SQIVND, per germline (reference sequence). Losses at the gene ends were 4 bases for V and 4 bases for J; bases not matched to a gene: 8. The CDR3 totals 16 residues. In building TCR beta libraries, iRepertoire HTBI primers were used together with Arm-PCR of CDR3 regions. A single record per CDR3 protein comes from TCRdb applying MiXCR to the multiplex PCR reads. The sample holds about 470,000 distinct CDR3 sequences, 15% to 20% seen once. Note on this clonotype: Its antigen is unidentified.

The same sample was also studied in work on T cells in Graves' hyperthyroidism and ophthalmopathy.

The V call is TRBV19, the J call TRBJ1-5; 9 bases map to TRBD1. The sequence was obtained from a man aged 40-49 years with Graves disease. The sample consisted of peripheral blood mononuclear cells (PBMCs), taken at new diagnosis, from a patient treated with antithyroid drugs. The CDR3, as DNA: TGTGCCAGTAGTACCCGGGGACAGGGTTCTAATCAGCCCCAGCATTTT. Its protein is CASSTRGQGSNQPQHF.